The clone carrying this T cell receptor beta chain has a count of ten or more. Its target is not known. The source of the sample is a study of T cell repertoires in cytomegalovirus infection. Study outcomes and limitations: Accumulated public TCR beta family frequency recognized individuals carrying CMV together with the relevant HLA.

Via MiXCR, TCRdb re-called the reads, giving one row per CDR3 protein. Of about 150,000 distinct CDR3 sequences in the sample, 20% to 30% are singletons; the top ten hold around 9.9%. There are 15 residues in the CDR3. The germline gives CDR1 SGHTA, CDR2 FQGNSA. V lost 3 bases to trimming and J lost 6 bases, with 18 bases between them. Material: PBMCs. The TCR comes from a human donor in good health (CMV status not recorded). Some clones in this sample may be carry-over from other donors' samples. The rearrangement uses TRBV7-2 and TRBJ2-7; perhaps TRBD2 as D (7 bases). The CDR3 DNA reads as TGTGCCAGCAGCTTTGGAGGGGGGGCTCTAGGCGAGCAGTACTTC. Translating it yields CASSFGGGALGEQYF.